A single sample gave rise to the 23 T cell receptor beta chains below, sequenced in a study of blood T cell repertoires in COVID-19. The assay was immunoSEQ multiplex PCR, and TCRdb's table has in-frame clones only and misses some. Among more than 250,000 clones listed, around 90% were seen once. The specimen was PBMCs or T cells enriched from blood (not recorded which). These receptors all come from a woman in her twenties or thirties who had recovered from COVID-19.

CDR3 DNA: TGTGCCAGCAGTGAAGAGGGATTAGCGGGGGCCCACGAGCAGTACTTC. This translates into CASSEEGLAGAHEQYF. The genes are TRBV2 and TRBJ2-7, with TRBD2 matching over 9 bases. After removal of 1 base from V and 5 bases from J, the junction contained 9 bases not matched to a gene. The CDR3 has 16 amino acids. Per the germline V gene, CDR1 is SNHLY and CDR2 is FYNNEI.

CDR3 region: CASRVRGTGELFF. The CDR3 DNA reads TGTGCCAGCAGGGTACGCGGCACCGGGGAGCTGTTTTTT. The rearrangement links TRBV6-5 to TRBJ2-2, with D uncertain. The CDR3 covers 13 residues. The V gene's germline CDR1 is MNHEY and CDR2 SVGAGI. Trimming removed 6 bases at V and 4 bases at J, with 9 bases between.

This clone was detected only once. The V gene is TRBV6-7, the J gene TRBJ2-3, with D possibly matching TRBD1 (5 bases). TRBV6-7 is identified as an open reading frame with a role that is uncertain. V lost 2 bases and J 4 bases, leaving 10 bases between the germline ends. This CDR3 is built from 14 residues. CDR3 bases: TGTGCCAGCAGTTACGGCAGGGTCGCAGATACGCAGTATTTT. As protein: CASSYGRVADTQYF.

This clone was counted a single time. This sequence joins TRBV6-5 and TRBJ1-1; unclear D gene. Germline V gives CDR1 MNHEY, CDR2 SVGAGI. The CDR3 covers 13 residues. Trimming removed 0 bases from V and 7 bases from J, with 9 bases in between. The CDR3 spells CASSYSRGYEAFF. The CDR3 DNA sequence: TGTGCCAGCAGTTACTCCCGGGGTTATGAAGCTTTCTTT.

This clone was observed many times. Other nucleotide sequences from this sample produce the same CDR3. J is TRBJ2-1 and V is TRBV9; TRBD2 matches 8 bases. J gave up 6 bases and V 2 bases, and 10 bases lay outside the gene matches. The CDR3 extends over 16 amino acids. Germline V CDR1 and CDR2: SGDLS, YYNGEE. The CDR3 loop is CASSVGGSGGGNEQFF. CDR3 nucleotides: TGTGCCAGCAGCGTCGGGGGGAGCGGGGGAGGCAATGAGCAGTTCTTC.

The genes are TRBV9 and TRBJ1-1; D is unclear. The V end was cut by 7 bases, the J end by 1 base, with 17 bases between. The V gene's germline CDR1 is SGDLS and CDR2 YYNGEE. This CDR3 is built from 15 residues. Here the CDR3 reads CASASSPSENTEAFF. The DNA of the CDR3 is TGTGCCAGCGCCTCTTCCCCCAGTGAGAACACTGAAGCTTTCTTT.

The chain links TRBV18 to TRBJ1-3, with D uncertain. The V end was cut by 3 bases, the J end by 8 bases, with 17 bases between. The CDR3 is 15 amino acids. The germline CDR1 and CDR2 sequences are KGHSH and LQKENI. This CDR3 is CASSPVFGVTDTIYF. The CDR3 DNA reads TGTGCCAGCTCACCGGTGTTCGGGGTAACAGACACCATATATTTT.

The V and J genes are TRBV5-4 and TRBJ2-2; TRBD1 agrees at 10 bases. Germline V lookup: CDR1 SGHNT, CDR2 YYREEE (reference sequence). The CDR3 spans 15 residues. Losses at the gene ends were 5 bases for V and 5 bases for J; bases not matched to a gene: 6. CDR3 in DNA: TGTGCCAGCAGTTCGGACAGGGGGGGGACCGGGGAGCTGTTTTTT. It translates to CASSSDRGGTGELFF.

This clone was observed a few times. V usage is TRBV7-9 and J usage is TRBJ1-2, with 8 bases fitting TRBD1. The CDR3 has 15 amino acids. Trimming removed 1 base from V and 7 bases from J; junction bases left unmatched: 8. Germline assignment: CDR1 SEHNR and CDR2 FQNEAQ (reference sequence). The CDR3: CASSLVGQAFSGYTF. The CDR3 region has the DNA TGTGCCAGCAGCTTAGTGGGACAGGCGTTTTCTGGCTACACCTTC.

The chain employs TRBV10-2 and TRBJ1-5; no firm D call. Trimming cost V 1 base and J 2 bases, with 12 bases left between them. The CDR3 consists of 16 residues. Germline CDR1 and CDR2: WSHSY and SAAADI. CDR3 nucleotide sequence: TGCGCCAGCAGTGAGTGGCGGGGAATGGGCAATCAGCCCCAGCATTTT. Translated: CASSEWRGMGNQPQHF.

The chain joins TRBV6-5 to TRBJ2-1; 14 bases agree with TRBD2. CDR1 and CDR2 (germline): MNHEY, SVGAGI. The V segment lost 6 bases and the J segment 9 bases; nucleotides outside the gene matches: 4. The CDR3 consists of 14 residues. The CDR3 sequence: CASRTSGGGGEQFF. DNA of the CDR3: TGTGCCAGCAGGACTAGCGGGGGGGGAGGTGAGCAGTTCTTC.

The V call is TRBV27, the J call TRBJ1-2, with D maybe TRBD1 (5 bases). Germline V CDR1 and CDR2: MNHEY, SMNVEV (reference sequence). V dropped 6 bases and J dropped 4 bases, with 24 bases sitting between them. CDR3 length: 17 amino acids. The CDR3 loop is CASSRNLDTDLLYGYTF. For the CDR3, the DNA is TGTGCCAGCAGCCGAAACCTGGACACGGACCTTCTCTATGGCTACACCTTC.

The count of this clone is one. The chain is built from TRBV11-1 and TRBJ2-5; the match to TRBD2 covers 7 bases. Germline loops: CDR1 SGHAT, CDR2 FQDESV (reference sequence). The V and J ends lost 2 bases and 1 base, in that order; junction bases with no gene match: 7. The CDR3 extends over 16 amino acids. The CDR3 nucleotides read TGTGCCAGCAGCTTACTATGGGAGGGTCCCCAAGAGACCCAGTACTTC. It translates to CASSLLWEGPQETQYF.

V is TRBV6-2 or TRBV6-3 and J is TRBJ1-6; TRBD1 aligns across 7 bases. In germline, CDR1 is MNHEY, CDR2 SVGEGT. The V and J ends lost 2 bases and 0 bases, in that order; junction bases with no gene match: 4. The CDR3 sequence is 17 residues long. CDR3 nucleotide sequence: TGTGCCAGCAGTTACCCCCGGGACAGCTCCTATAATTCACCCCTCCACTTT. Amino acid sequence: CASSYPRDSSYNSPLHF.

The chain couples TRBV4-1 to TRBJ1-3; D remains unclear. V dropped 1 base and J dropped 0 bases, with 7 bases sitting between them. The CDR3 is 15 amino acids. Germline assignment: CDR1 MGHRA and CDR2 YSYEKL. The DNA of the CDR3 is TGCGCCAGCAGCCAAGTGGTGGCCTCTGGAAACACCATATATTTT. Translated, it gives CASSQVVASGNTIYF.

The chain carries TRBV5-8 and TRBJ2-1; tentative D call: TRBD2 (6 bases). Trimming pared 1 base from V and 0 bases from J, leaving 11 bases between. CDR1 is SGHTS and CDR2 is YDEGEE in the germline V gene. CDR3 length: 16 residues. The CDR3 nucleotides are TGTGCCAGCAGCTTGTGGGGGGTGGGCTCCTACAATGAGCAGTTCTTC. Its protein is CASSLWGVGSYNEQFF.

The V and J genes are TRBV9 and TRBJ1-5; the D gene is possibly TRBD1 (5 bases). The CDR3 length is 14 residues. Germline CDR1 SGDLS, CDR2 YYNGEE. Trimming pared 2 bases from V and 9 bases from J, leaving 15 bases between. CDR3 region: CASSVRTDIWPQHF. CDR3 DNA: TGTGCCAGCAGCGTGAGGACGGACATTTGGCCCCAGCATTTT.

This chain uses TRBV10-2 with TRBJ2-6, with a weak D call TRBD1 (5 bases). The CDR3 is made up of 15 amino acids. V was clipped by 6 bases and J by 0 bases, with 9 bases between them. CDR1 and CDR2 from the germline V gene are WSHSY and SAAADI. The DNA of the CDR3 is TGCGCCAGCAGAAGACAGACCTCTGGGGCCAACGTCCTGACTTTC. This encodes CASRRQTSGANVLTF.

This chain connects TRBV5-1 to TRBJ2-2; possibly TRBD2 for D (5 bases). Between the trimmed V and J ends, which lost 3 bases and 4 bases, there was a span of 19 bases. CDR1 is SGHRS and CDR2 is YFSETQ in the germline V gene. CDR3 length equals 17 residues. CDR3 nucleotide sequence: TGCGCCAGCAGCTCGGCCCTGGGGAGAGGATCCACCGGGGAGCTGTTTTTT. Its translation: CASSSALGRGSTGELFF.

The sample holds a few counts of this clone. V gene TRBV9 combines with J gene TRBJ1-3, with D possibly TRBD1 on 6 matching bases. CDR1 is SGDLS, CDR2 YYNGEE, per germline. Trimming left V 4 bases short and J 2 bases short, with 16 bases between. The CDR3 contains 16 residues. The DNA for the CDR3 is TGTGCCAGCAGCCCCGACCCCAGGGGAACTGGAAACACCATATATTTT. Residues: CASSPDPRGTGNTIYF.

DNA for the CDR3: TGTGCCAGCAGCTTAGGCGTACGGGATGAGGATGAAGCTTTCTTT. It specifies CASSLGVRDEDEAFF. The chain carries TRBV7-6 and TRBJ1-1; D not certain. V lost 1 base to trimming and J lost 7 bases, with 16 bases between them. From germline, CDR1 is SGHVS and CDR2 FNYEAQ. The length of the CDR3 is 15 residues.

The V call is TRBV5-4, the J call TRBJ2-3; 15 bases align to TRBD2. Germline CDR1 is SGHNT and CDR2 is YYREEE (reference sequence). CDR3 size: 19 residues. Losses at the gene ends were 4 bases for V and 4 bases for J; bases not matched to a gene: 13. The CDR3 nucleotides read TGTGCCAGCAGCCAACCGGGACTAGCGGGGGGTGTCGGGCCAGATACGCAGTATTTT. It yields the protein CASSQPGLAGGVGPDTQYF.

In DNA, the CDR3 is TGTGCCAGCAGCTTAGCACAGGTTGGACCCTACGAGCAGTACTTC. This gives the protein CASSLAQVGPYEQYF. The J gene is TRBJ2-7, the V gene TRBV7-9; tentatively, D is TRBD1 (5 bases). Trimming shortened V by 0 bases and J by 2 bases, and 11 bases separated the two germline ends. The V gene's germline CDR1 is SEHNR and CDR2 FQNEAQ (reference sequence). This CDR3 region has 15 residues.